Each of the 30 T cell receptor beta chains below was sequenced from the same sample in a study of T cells in Graves' hyperthyroidism and ophthalmopathy. Authors of the study amplified TCR beta CDR3 regions from RNA transcripts. TCR CDR3 underwent first-round RT-PCR with the HTBI primer set. TCRdb fed the multiplex PCR reads into MiXCR, producing one record per CDR3 protein. The repertoire holds more than 300,000 distinct CDR3 sequences, with roughly 15% as singletons. The sequenced material came from blood. The origin of the receptors is a woman in her 30s with Graves' ophthalmopathy.

Many counts were recorded for this clonotype. This chain joins TRBV7-8 and TRBJ1-1; D is unresolved. CDR1 SGHVS and CDR2 FQNEAQ come from the germline V gene. V gave up 1 base and J gave up 0 bases, with 6 bases separating them. The CDR3 consists of 14 residues. The DNA for the CDR3 is TGTGCCAGCAGCTTAGGTACGTTGAACACTGAAGCTTTCTTT. The encoded protein is CASSLGTLNTEAFF.

This clonotype was seen only a few times. The chain employs TRBV19 and TRBJ2-1; D is unclear. The ends were cut back, 3 bases at V and 2 bases at J, with 8 bases in the middle. This CDR3 contains 14 residues. Germline V gene data show CDR1 as LNHDA and CDR2 as SQIVND (reference sequence). CDR3 region: CASSMVGTYNEQFF. CDR3 DNA sequence: TGTGCCAGTAGTATGGTCGGAACCTACAATGAGCAGTTCTTC.

Many counts were recorded for this clonotype. This chain links TRBV5-4 with TRBJ2-2; 11 bases map to TRBD2. The CDR3 loop spans 16 amino acids. The germline gives CDR1 SGHNT, CDR2 YYREEE (reference sequence). J lost 4 bases, V lost 4 bases, and 6 bases had no gene match. The CDR3 nucleotides are TGTGCCAGCAGCCTGGGACTAGCGGAACCCACCGGGGAGCTGTTTTTT. This encodes CASSLGLAEPTGELFF.

The table lists this clonotype with many counts. The rearrangement joins TRBV14 to TRBJ1-6, with 9 bases lining up with TRBD1. The CDR3 loop spans 16 amino acids. Per the germline V gene, CDR1 is SGHDN and CDR2 is FVKESK. V trimming: 3 bases; J trimming: 6 bases; junction bases outside the gene matches: 6. The CDR3 DNA follows: TGTGCCAGCAGCCACTGGGGACAGGGTGGTAATTCACCCCTCCACTTT. The encoded protein is CASSHWGQGGNSPLHF.

This clonotype has ten or more counts. This clone may be a read error of a much larger clone one base away. The rearrangement links TRBV11-2 to TRBJ2-1; 10 positions match TRBD2. The germline V gene has CDR1 SGHAT and CDR2 FQNNGV. V lost 5 bases to trimming and J lost 6 bases; unmatched junction nucleotides: 16. The CDR3 sequence is 18 residues long. CDR3 sequence (DNA): TGTGCCAGCAGCAAGCCGGGACTAGCGAGGCGGCCCATCAATGAGCAGTTCTTC. Translating it yields CASSKPGLARRPINEQFF. Full variable domain (remainder filled in from reference TRBV11-2 and TRBJ2-1): EAGVAQSPRYKIIEKRQSVAFWCNPISGHATLYWYQQILGQGPKLLIQFQNNGVVDDSQLPKDRFSAERLKGVDSTLKIQPAKLEDSAVYLCASSKPGLARRPINEQFFGPGTRLTVL.

This clonotype was detected ten times or more. V is TRBV18 and J is TRBJ1-5; TRBD1 aligns across 7 bases. There are 17 residues in the CDR3. The ends lost 3 bases at V and 5 bases at J; junction bases unmatched: 13. Per the germline V gene, CDR1 is KGHSH and CDR2 is LQKENI. The CDR3 is CASSPFQQPGQYQPQHF. The DNA for the CDR3 is TGTGCCAGCTCACCCTTCCAACAACCGGGACAGTATCAGCCCCAGCATTTT.

This clonotype occurred many times. The chain recombines TRBV20-1 with TRBJ2-3; 9 positions agree with TRBD2. Germline V lookup: CDR1 DFQATT, CDR2 SNEGSKA (reference sequence). The trim removed 4 bases at V and 6 bases at J, leaving 11 bases unmatched. The CDR3 is 15 amino acids. The CDR3 spells CSATAGGLSRDTQYF. CDR3 DNA: TGCAGTGCTACTGCGGGGGGGCTGTCGAGGGATACGCAGTATTTT.

At least ten counts were recorded for this clonotype. The chain is built from TRBV20-1 and TRBJ2-7, with TRBD1 matching over 9 bases. The CDR3 loop spans 15 amino acids. Germline CDR1 DFQATT, CDR2 SNEGSKA (reference sequence). The trim removed 0 bases at V and 6 bases at J, leaving 9 bases unmatched. In nucleotides, the CDR3 is TGCAGTGCTAGAGACCCCGGTGGGGACAGGGCCGAGCAGTACTTC. Translating it yields CSARDPGGDRAEQYF.

This clonotype has just a few counts. The chain carries TRBV20-1 and TRBJ1-3; D remains ambiguous. This CDR3 spans 14 amino acids. Germline-derived CDR1 and CDR2 are DFQATT and SNEGSKA (reference sequence). Deletions cut 3 bases from V and 0 bases from J, with 9 bases between. This CDR3 is CSASPQNSGNTIYF. The CDR3 nucleotides are TGCAGTGCTAGCCCTCAGAACTCTGGAAACACCATATATTTT.

This clonotype has ten or more counts. The rearrangement joins TRBV30 to TRBJ1-6; 9 bases agree with TRBD1. Germline V lookup: CDR1 GTSNPN, CDR2 SVGIG (reference sequence). V was pared by 2 bases and J by 10 bases, with 3 bases of the junction left unmatched. The CDR3 length is 13 residues. The CDR3 protein is CAWSMGQGSPLHF. In nucleotides, the CDR3 is TGTGCCTGGAGTATGGGACAGGGCTCACCCCTCCACTTT.

The V call is TRBV9, the J call TRBJ2-2; TRBD2 matches at 14 bases. Germline V gene sequence: CDR1 SGDLS, CDR2 YYNGEE. This CDR3 comprises 22 residues. The ends lost 3 bases at V and 4 bases at J; junction bases unmatched: 20. The CDR3 loop reads CASSEQHHSGLAGGQVTGELFF. The CDR3 bases are TGTGCCAGCAGCGAACAACATCACTCAGGACTAGCGGGGGGCCAGGTCACCGGGGAGCTGTTTTTT.

This clonotype was detected many times. The chain couples TRBV3-1 to TRBJ2-2; 13 bases match TRBD2. This CDR3 comprises 17 residues. Germline V gene sequence: CDR1 LGHDT, CDR2 YNNKEL (reference sequence). Losses at the gene ends were 4 bases for V and 3 bases for J; bases not matched to a gene: 5. This CDR3 reads CASSLLAGGLDTGELFF. The CDR3 DNA sequence: TGTGCCAGCAGCCTACTAGCGGGGGGGCTGGACACCGGGGAGCTGTTTTTT.

The rearrangement uses TRBV27 and TRBJ1-1; possibly TRBD1 for D (6 bases). The germline CDR1 and CDR2 sequences are MNHEY and SMNVEV (reference sequence). The V end was cut by 6 bases, the J end by 8 bases, with 10 bases between. The CDR3 extends over 11 amino acids. CDR3 region: CASRAGTEAFF. DNA of the CDR3: TGTGCCAGCAGGGCCGGGACAGAAGCTTTCTTT.

The sample holds many counts of this clonotype. The V and J genes are TRBV27 and TRBJ2-1; D gene ambiguous. CDR3 length: 13 amino acids. Germline CDR1 MNHEY, CDR2 SMNVEV (reference sequence). Trimming removed 6 bases at V and 4 bases at J, with 10 bases between. This CDR3 is CASRNPPYNEQFF. CDR3 DNA sequence: TGTGCCAGCAGGAATCCCCCATACAATGAGCAGTTCTTC.

At least ten counts were recorded for this clonotype. Here the CDR3 DNA reads TGTGCCAGCAGCTTAAATGGAGGGTTCAATGAGCAGTTCTTC. Its translation is CASSLNGGFNEQFF. This chain joins TRBV7-3 and TRBJ2-1; the D gene is possibly TRBD2 (6 bases). Trimming took 1 base from V and 6 from J, leaving 10 bases between them. Germline V CDR1 and CDR2: SGHTA, FQGTGA. The CDR3 is made up of 14 amino acids. Drawing the rest from reference TRBV7-3 and TRBJ2-1, the complete variable domain is GAGVSQTPSNKVTEKGKYVELRCDPISGHTALYWYRQSLGQGPEFLIYFQGTGAADDSGLPNDRFFAVRPEGSVSTLKIQRTERGDSAVYLCASSLNGGFNEQFFGPGTRLTVL.

This clonotype was found many times. This chain uses TRBV27 with TRBJ1-2, with D maybe TRBD1 (5 bases). V gave up 6 bases and J gave up 7 bases, with 9 bases separating them. CDR1 is MNHEY, CDR2 SMNVEV, per germline (reference sequence). The CDR3 contains 11 residues. The CDR3 protein is CASRTAGGYTF. CDR3 in DNA: TGTGCCAGCAGGACAGCGGGTGGCTACACCTTC.

Many counts were recorded for this clonotype. V and J are TRBV11-2 and TRBJ2-1; tentatively, D is TRBD2 (6 bases). The CDR3 totals 19 residues. The ends were cut back, 2 bases at V and 3 bases at J, with 23 bases in the middle. Germline loops: CDR1 SGHAT, CDR2 FQNNGV. CDR3 in DNA: TGTGCCAGCAGCTTAACGGGACTGACCCCCAGGGAGAGCTACAATGAGCAGTTCTTC. Its translation: CASSLTGLTPRESYNEQFF.

CDR3 DNA: TGTGCCAGCAGCCGCGGACAGGGCGGAACTGAAGCTTTCTTT. Translating it yields CASSRGQGGTEAFF. This sequence joins TRBV3-1 and TRBJ1-1, with TRBD1 matching over 8 bases. V was clipped by 4 bases and J by 5 bases; unmatched bases: 6. CDR1 and CDR2 from the germline V gene are LGHDT and YNNKEL (reference sequence). There are 14 residues in the CDR3.

V gene TRBV9 combines with J gene TRBJ2-3, with 7 bases identical to TRBD2. CDR3 length: 16 amino acids. The ends lost 0 bases at V and 2 bases at J; junction bases unmatched: 6. Germline values: CDR1 SGDLS, CDR2 YYNGEE. In nucleotides, the CDR3 is TGTGCCAGCAGCGTAGTAGGCCTAGCGGCCACAGATACGCAGTATTTT. This encodes CASSVVGLAATDTQYF.

Ten or more counts support this clonotype. The gene calls are TRBV20-1 and TRBJ1-1; TRBD1 agrees at 9 bases. The J segment lost 0 bases and the V segment lost 6 bases, leaving 2 bases of the junction unmatched. Germline V lookup: CDR1 DFQATT, CDR2 SNEGSKA (reference sequence). The CDR3 has 13 amino acids. Written as DNA, the CDR3 is TGCAGTGCCAACAGGGGGCTGAACACTGAAGCTTTCTTT. Translated: CSANRGLNTEAFF.

In its sample, this clonotype was seen many times. This chain connects TRBV2 to TRBJ1-4; 9 bases map to TRBD1. The length of the CDR3 is 16 residues. Losses at the gene ends were 2 bases for V and 11 bases for J; bases not matched to a gene: 12. The germline V gene encodes CDR1 SNHLY and CDR2 FYNNEI. The CDR3 sequence is CASSESKGQGYFKLFF. For the CDR3, the DNA is TGTGCCAGCAGTGAATCAAAGGGACAGGGTTATTTCAAACTGTTTTTT.

This clonotype was seen at least ten times. The chain recombines TRBV4-1 with TRBJ2-7; possible D gene TRBD1, 6 bases. Germline CDR1 and CDR2: MGHRA and YSYEKL. The CDR3 sequence is 15 residues long. Deletions cut 4 bases from V and 2 bases from J, with 15 bases between. The CDR3 loop is CASSPGTQNPYEQYF. CDR3 bases: TGCGCCAGCAGCCCAGGGACACAGAATCCCTACGAGCAGTACTTC.

In its sample, this clonotype was seen many times. The chain employs TRBV7-3 and TRBJ1-1; D is undetermined. V lost 2 bases and J lost 5, with 12 bases in between. CDR1 is SGHTA, CDR2 FQGTGA, per germline. This CDR3 has 14 amino acids. The CDR3 spells CASSLHPLGTEAFF. CDR3 in DNA: TGTGCCAGCAGCTTACATCCCTTAGGGACTGAAGCTTTCTTT.

The rearrangement joins TRBV5-8 to TRBJ2-3, with D tentatively TRBD1 or TRBD2 (5 bases each). Germline-derived CDR1 and CDR2 are SGHTS and YDEGEE. The germline V and J ends were trimmed by 3 bases and 2 bases, with 13 bases remaining between them. The CDR3 consists of 15 residues. The CDR3 loop reads CASSYTGRYTDTQYF. DNA of the CDR3: TGTGCCAGCAGCTATACGGGACGGTACACAGATACGCAGTATTTT.

This clonotype has a count of ten or more. This rearrangement joins TRBV20-1 to TRBJ1-5, with D perhaps TRBD1 (5 bases). Germline CDR1 and CDR2: DFQATT and SNEGSKA (reference sequence). V lost 0 bases, J lost 9 bases, and 12 bases lay in between. CDR3 length: 13 amino acids. CDR3 amino acids: CSAREDWDAPQHF. The CDR3 DNA sequence: TGCAGTGCTAGAGAGGACTGGGACGCGCCCCAGCATTTT.

J is TRBJ2-7 and V is TRBV5-1; 7 nucleotides align to TRBD1. Trimming took 7 bases from V and 1 from J; bases not matched to a gene: 14. The CDR3 extends over 16 amino acids. Germline V CDR1 and CDR2: SGHRS, YFSETQ. The CDR3 DNA is TGCGCCAGCTCGCCACCACAGGGGTACACATCCTACGAGCAGTACTTC. Translating gives CASSPPQGYTSYEQYF.

This clonotype was picked up many times. The J gene is TRBJ2-7, the V gene TRBV2; the match to TRBD2 covers 9 bases. The CDR3 has 16 amino acids. The ends lost 3 bases at V and 0 bases at J; junction bases unmatched: 6. Germline V lookup: CDR1 SNHLY, CDR2 FYNNEI. The CDR3 nucleotides read TGTGCCAGCAGTGAGGGTAGCGGGGGCCTCTCCTACGAGCAGTACTTC. Its protein product is CASSEGSGGLSYEQYF. Drawing the rest from reference TRBV2 and TRBJ2-7, the complete variable domain is EPEVTQTPSHQVTQMGQEVILRCVPISNHLYFYWYRQILGQKVEFLVSFYNNEISEKSEIFDDQFSVERPDGSNFTLKIRSTKLEDSAMYFCASSEGSGGLSYEQYFGPGTRLTVT.

This clonotype was counted a few times. J is TRBJ2-2 and V is TRBV7-9; perhaps TRBD1 as D (5 bases). V shed 2 bases and J shed 6 bases, with 22 bases lying between them. This CDR3 has 18 amino acids. The germline V gene encodes CDR1 SEHNR and CDR2 FQNEAQ (reference sequence). CDR3 residues: CASSLILIPGLFPGELFF. CDR3 DNA: TGTGCCAGCAGCTTAATACTCATTCCAGGGTTATTCCCCGGGGAGCTGTTTTTT.

This clonotype was picked up many times. The rearrangement uses TRBV18 and TRBJ2-1; no clear D gene. V dropped 5 bases and J dropped 0 bases, with 11 bases sitting between them. The germline V gene has CDR1 KGHSH and CDR2 LQKENI. This CDR3 has 15 amino acids. The CDR3 region is CASSATDGSYNEQFF. CDR3 DNA sequence: TGTGCCAGCTCAGCAACAGATGGCTCCTACAATGAGCAGTTCTTC.

This clonotype was seen more than once but under ten times. This may come from a read error, since a much larger clone is one base off. The missing conserved phenylalanine or tryptophan at the end of this CDR3 makes a read error likely. The chain is built from TRBV12-3 or TRBV12-4 and TRBJ2-7, with 9 bases matching TRBD1. Germline trimming cut 8 bases from V and 4 bases from J; bases unmatched to any gene: 9. There are 14 residues in the CDR3. CDR3 DNA: TGTGCCAGCCGGGCCTCAGGACAGGGGTACGAGCAGTACCTC. Amino acids: CASRASGQGYEQYL.